The TCR beta chain described here comes from a study of memory CD4+ T cells and cytomegalovirus serostatus. Across the study: Healthy Belgian adult donors included under ten CMV-positive and some 23 CMV-negative people.

The CDR3 is made up of 16 amino acids. V trimming: 0 bases; J trimming: 3 bases; junction bases outside the gene matches: 8. The V gene's germline CDR1 is MNHEY and CDR2 SVGAGI. Per the authors' pipeline: Out-of-frame sequences were removed, leaving about 2,300,000 distinct TCRbeta sequences. Repertoires were generated with immunoSEQ multiplex PCR, while TCRdb's copy carries only in-frame clones and drops some. V, J and clone size derive from that table, while D and trimming were established from the DNA sequence. The sample has tens of thousands of clones; about 81% are singletons. This clone was counted once. The antigen remains unidentified. Study results and caveats: Each of 60 to 80 CMV-associated TCRbeta sequences occurred in one to five individuals. A US-trained random forest predicted CMV serostatus with median AUC around 0.9.

Single viable CD3+CD4+CD8-CD45RO+ cells were sorted as the memory CD4+ T cells. The V call is TRBV6-5, the J call TRBJ2-7; 7 bases are a match to TRBD2. Input material: memory CD4+ T cells from blood. The sequence derives from an adult in good health and CMV-seronegative. The CDR3 protein is CASSYSGGGKGYEQYF. Here the CDR3 DNA reads TGTGCCAGCAGTTACTCGGGGGGAGGGAAGGGCTACGAGCAGTACTTC.